This T cell receptor beta chain was captured by sequencing in a study of human T cells and chemical hapten exposure. The wider study: Subjects had 2% DPC placed on about 2 cm by about 2 cm of upper inner arm skin for sensitization. The study patch tested 0.01% DPC on the upper back and read results at 6 days. Study-level findings and limits: Expanded TCRs created a significantly greater count of big CDR3 similarity clusters than controls did.

Via MiXCR, TCRdb re-called the RACE reads, giving one row per CDR3 protein. This table holds 360,000 or so distinct CDR3 sequences, about 6% found once. CDR1 is MNHEY and CDR2 is SMNVEV in the germline V gene (reference sequence). J lost 14 bases, V lost 4 bases, and 10 bases had no gene match. The CDR3 has 14 amino acids. Specified time point: patch test 2, 6 weeks after DPC sensitization. Treatment in this sample: therapeutic diphenylcyclopropenone sensitization with weekly scalp DPC. In this sample, this clonotype turned up many times. Its antigen remains unknown. The TCR originated in a woman between 18 and 29 years old with alopecia areata. Some clones in this sample may be carry-over from other donors' samples. This specimen consisted of whole blood, obtained in connection with sensitization to the hapten diphenylcyclopropenone (DPC). This chain connects TRBV27 to TRBJ1-4; 10 nucleotides agree with TRBD1. The CDR3 bases are TGTGCCAGCAGTTCGGACAGGGGGAGAAGGAAGCTGTTTTTT. It is translated as CASSSDRGRRKLFF. Supplemented by reference TRBV27 and TRBJ1-4, the full variable domain reads EAQVTQNPRYLITVTGKKLTVTCSQNMNHEYMSWYRQDPGLGLRQIYYSMNVEVTDKGDVPEGYKVSRKEKRNFPLILESPSPNQTSLYFCASSSDRGRRKLFFGSGTQLSVL.